The next 10 T cell receptor beta chains were all read from a single sample in a study of blood T cell repertoires in COVID-19. Clones were sequenced by immunoSEQ multiplex PCR, and TCRdb holds only the in-frame ones, with some missing. This table has about 210,000 clones, approximately 83% appearing once. What was sequenced was peripheral blood. Source of these receptors: a woman between 35 and 50 years old with active or convalescent COVID-19.

This chain links TRBV6-6 with TRBJ2-6; a weak D match, TRBD2 (7 bases). Trimming stripped 7 bases from V and 3 bases from J, with 13 bases between. Germline V lookup: CDR1 MNHNY, CDR2 SVGAGI (reference sequence). This CDR3 is built from 15 residues. For the CDR3, the DNA is TGTGCCAGCACCATGCGGGGGCTTGGGGCCAACGTCCTGACTTTC. It is translated as CASTMRGLGANVLTF.

The chain joins TRBV10-3 to TRBJ2-5, with D possibly TRBD1 on 6 matching bases. Germline-derived CDR1 and CDR2 are ENHRY and SYGVKD. Trimming left V 6 bases short and J 3 bases short, with 14 bases between. The length of the CDR3 is 14 residues. The CDR3 loop reads CAIRPQGSEETQYF. DNA of the CDR3: TGTGCCATCAGACCACAGGGCAGTGAAGAGACCCAGTACTTC.

The chain joins TRBV7-9 to TRBJ2-2; weak D call: TRBD2 (5 bases). This CDR3 is 16 amino acids long. Germline CDR1 reads SEHNR; CDR2 reads FQNEAQ (reference sequence). V was pared by 7 bases and J by 0 bases, with 15 bases between. The CDR3 is CASTPAADANTGELFF. CDR3 in DNA: TGTGCCAGCACCCCAGCGGCGGACGCGAACACCGGGGAGCTGTTTTTT.

By its share, this clone is medium-sized. The chain links TRBV11-2 to TRBJ2-2, with TRBD2 identical over 7 bases. The CDR3 spans 14 residues. Germline CDR1 is SGHAT and CDR2 is FQNNGV. Unmatched junction bases numbered 8, after V lost 5 bases and J lost 8 bases. The CDR3 bases are TGTGCCAGCAGCCCTAGCGGCTTCACTGGGGAGCTGTTTTTT. Protein: CASSPSGFTGELFF.

This chain links TRBV28 with TRBJ1-2, with D possibly matching TRBD1 (5 bases). V dropped 5 bases and J dropped 8 bases, with 12 bases sitting between them. The CDR3 loop spans 12 amino acids. Germline-derived CDR1 and CDR2 are MDHEN and SYDVKM. The CDR3 DNA reads as TGTGCCAGCAGTGGGACTCCCCCCGGCTACACCTTC. Protein: CASSGTPPGYTF.

The chain recombines TRBV30 with TRBJ2-1, with 9 positions matching TRBD2. The CDR3 runs to 14 residues. The V and J ends lost 7 bases and 9 bases, in that order; junction bases with no gene match: 13. Germline V gives CDR1 GTSNPN, CDR2 SVGIG (reference sequence). The CDR3 sequence: CASNRASGMGEQFF. The CDR3 bases are TGTGCCTCTAACAGGGCTAGCGGGATGGGTGAGCAGTTCTTC.

This clone was detected only once. This sequence joins TRBV20-1 and TRBJ2-7; TRBD2 matches 7 bases. The CDR3 covers 14 residues. Per germline, CDR1 DFQATT and CDR2 SNEGSKA (reference sequence). Trimming took 3 bases from V and 3 from J; bases not matched to a gene: 8. CDR3 in amino acids: CSASRREPIYEQYF. The CDR3 nucleotides are TGCAGTGCTAGTCGGCGGGAGCCTATCTACGAGCAGTACTTC.

The rearrangement uses TRBV19 and TRBJ1-2; 7 positions agree with TRBD1. Germline V gene lookup returns CDR1 LNHDA and CDR2 SQIVND (reference sequence). The CDR3 has 19 amino acids. The ends lost 0 bases at V and 4 bases at J; junction bases unmatched: 17. CDR3 protein: CASSIDSTSQGPPLYGYTF. DNA of the CDR3: TGTGCCAGTAGTATAGACTCCACCTCACAGGGGCCCCCTCTCTATGGCTACACCTTC.

V and J are TRBV6-2 or TRBV6-3 and TRBJ1-5, with D possibly matching TRBD1 (5 bases). Germline V gene sequence: CDR1 MNHEY, CDR2 SVGEGT. The CDR3 is 14 residues long. Between the trimmed V and J ends, which lost 4 bases and 6 bases, there was a span of 13 bases. The CDR3 nucleotides read TGTGCCAGCAGTTCCCCGGGGGAGGTTCAGCCCCAGCATTTT. Amino acid sequence: CASSSPGEVQPQHF.

This clone showed up just once. The chain couples TRBV12-2 to TRBJ2-7; the listed D gene, TRBD2, was not tested against the DNA. TRBV12-2 is termed a pseudogene. This CDR3 contains 13 residues. The CDR3 sequence: CASRLAPAGEQYF. CDR3 DNA sequence: TGTGCAAGTCGCTTAGCCCCGGCGGGAGAGCAGTACTTC.